Below, 6 T cell receptor beta chains from the same sample are listed, as sequenced in a study of T cells in Graves' hyperthyroidism and ophthalmopathy. The TCR beta CDR3 regions underwent amplification using RNA transcripts as the source. HTBI primers were used for first-round RT-PCR of the TCR CDR3. TCRdb reanalysed the multiplex PCR reads using MiXCR and keeps one entry per CDR3 protein. Altogether approximately 400,000 distinct CDR3 sequences are present, roughly 15% being singletons, with the ten largest covering around 19%. Sequenced material: blood. Receptors were obtained from a woman aged 25 to 39 with Graves' ophthalmopathy.

This clonotype occurred many times. The V and J genes are TRBV12-3 or TRBV12-4 and TRBJ2-2, with D possibly matching TRBD2 (6 bases). CDR3 length: 17 amino acids. Trimming removed 5 bases from V and 3 bases from J, with 19 bases in between. The CDR3 nucleotides are TGTGCCAGCAGTCCGACCCCGGGACTCAAGTACACCGGGGAGCTGTTTTTT. This translates into CASSPTPGLKYTGELFF.

This clonotype has a count of ten or more. This chain connects TRBV18 to TRBJ2-7; D gene unclear. There are 12 residues in the CDR3. Germline CDR1 KGHSH, CDR2 LQKENI. Trimming removed 3 bases from V and 3 bases from J, with 6 bases in between. CDR3 nucleotide sequence: TGTGCCAGCTCACCCCCTGGCTACGAGCAGTACTTC. Its protein product is CASSPPGYEQYF.

This clonotype has a count of ten or more. The rearrangement joins TRBV28 to TRBJ2-3; the D gene is possibly TRBD2 (5 bases). Germline assignment: CDR1 MDHEN and CDR2 SYDVKM. Trimming removed 2 bases at V and 7 bases at J, with 7 bases between. This CDR3 is built from 12 residues. The CDR3 spells CASSLGGYTQYF. The CDR3 DNA is TGTGCCAGCAGTTTAGGCGGGTATACGCAGTATTTT.

This clonotype appeared many times. The V call is TRBV20-1, the J call TRBJ2-7; a weak D match, TRBD1 (5 bases). Trimming took off 4 bases at V and 5 bases at J, with 6 bases between the two ends. This CDR3 spans 10 amino acids. Germline V gene sequence: CDR1 DFQATT, CDR2 SNEGSKA (reference sequence). The CDR3 coding sequence is TGCAGTGCTACGACAGACGAGCAGTACTTC. Its protein product is CSATTDEQYF.

Note on this clonotype: Just one base apart from a much larger clone, this may be a read error. This chain links TRBV12-3 or TRBV12-4 with TRBJ2-1; no definite D call. This CDR3 is built from 15 residues. In DNA form, the CDR3 reads TGTGCCAGCAGTTTCCCCCCCGATTCCTACAATAAGCAGTTCTTC. Translated: CASSFPPDSYNKQFF.

The J gene is TRBJ2-2, the V gene TRBV20-1; 7 bases map to TRBD2. J gave up 3 bases and V 4 bases, and 5 bases lay outside the gene matches. This CDR3 comprises 14 residues. Germline CDR1 reads DFQATT; CDR2 reads SNEGSKA (reference sequence). As DNA, the CDR3 is TGCAGTGCTATCCTGGCGGGGGACACCGGGGAGCTGTTTTTT. Its protein is CSAILAGDTGELFF.